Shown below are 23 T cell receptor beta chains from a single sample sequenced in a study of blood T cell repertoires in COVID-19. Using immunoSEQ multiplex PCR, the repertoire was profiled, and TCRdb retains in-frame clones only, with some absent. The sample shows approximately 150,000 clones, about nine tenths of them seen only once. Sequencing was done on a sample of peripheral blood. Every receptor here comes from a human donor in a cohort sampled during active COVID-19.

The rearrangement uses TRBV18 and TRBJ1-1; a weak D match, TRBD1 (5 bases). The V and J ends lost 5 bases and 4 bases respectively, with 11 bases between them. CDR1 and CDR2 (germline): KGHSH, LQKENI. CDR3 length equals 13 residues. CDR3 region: CASSSGLGTEAFF. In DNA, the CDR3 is TGTGCCAGCTCATCAGGGCTGGGCACTGAAGCTTTCTTT.

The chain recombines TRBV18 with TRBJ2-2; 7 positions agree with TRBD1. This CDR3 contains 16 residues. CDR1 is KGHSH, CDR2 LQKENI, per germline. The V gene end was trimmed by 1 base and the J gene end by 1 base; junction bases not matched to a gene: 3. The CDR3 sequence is CASSPLRTGNTGELFF. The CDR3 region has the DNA TGTGCCAGCTCACCACTCCGGACAGGGAACACCGGGGAGCTGTTTTTT.

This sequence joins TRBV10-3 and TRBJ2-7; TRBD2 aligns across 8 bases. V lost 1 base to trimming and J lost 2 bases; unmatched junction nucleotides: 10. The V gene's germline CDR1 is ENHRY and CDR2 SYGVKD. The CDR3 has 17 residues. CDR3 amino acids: CAISELAVERGTYEQYF. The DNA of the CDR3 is TGTGCCATCAGTGAGTTGGCCGTTGAGCGGGGGACCTACGAGCAGTACTTC.

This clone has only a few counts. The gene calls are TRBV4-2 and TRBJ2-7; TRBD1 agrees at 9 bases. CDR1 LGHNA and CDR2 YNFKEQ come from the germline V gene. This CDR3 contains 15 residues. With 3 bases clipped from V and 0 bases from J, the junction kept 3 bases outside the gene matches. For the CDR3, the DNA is TGTGCCAGCAGCCATACAGGGGGCGCCTCCTACGAGCAGTACTTC. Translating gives CASSHTGGASYEQYF.

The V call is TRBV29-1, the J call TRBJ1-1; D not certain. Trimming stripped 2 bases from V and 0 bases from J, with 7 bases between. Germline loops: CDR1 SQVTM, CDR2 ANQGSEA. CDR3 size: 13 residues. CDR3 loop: CSVERRMNTEAFF. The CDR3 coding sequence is TGCAGCGTTGAAAGGCGGATGAACACTGAAGCTTTCTTT.

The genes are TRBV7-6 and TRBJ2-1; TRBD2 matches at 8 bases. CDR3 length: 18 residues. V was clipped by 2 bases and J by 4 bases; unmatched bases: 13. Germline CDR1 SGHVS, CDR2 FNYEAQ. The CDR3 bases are TGTGCCAGCAGCTTAACGGGCCCGGGACTAGGGAGATACAATGAGCAGTTCTTC. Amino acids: CASSLTGPGLGRYNEQFF.

The CDR3 nucleotides read TGCAGTGCTAGTGCCCCCGGGACAGGGGTCTCTATGGGGGAGCAGTACTTC. Translating it yields CSASAPGTGVSMGEQYF. The chain is built from TRBV20-1 and TRBJ2-7; 10 bases are a match to TRBD1. CDR1 is DFQATT and CDR2 is SNEGSKA in the germline V gene (reference sequence). The CDR3 has 17 amino acids. V lost 3 bases to trimming and J lost 7 bases; unmatched junction nucleotides: 18.

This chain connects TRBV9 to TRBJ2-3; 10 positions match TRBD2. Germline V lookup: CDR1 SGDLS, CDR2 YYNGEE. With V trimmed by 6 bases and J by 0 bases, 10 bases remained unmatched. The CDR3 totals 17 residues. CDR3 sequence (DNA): TGTGCCAGCACGAGAGCGGGGGGGACCACGAGCACAGATACGCAGTATTTT. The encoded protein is CASTRAGGTTSTDTQYF.

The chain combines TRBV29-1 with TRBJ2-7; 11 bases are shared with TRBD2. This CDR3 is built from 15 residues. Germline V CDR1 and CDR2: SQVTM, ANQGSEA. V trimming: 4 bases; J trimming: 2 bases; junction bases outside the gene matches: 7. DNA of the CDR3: TGCAGCGTTGTACTAGCGGGGGACACAGCCTACGAGCAGTACTTC. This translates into CSVVLAGDTAYEQYF.

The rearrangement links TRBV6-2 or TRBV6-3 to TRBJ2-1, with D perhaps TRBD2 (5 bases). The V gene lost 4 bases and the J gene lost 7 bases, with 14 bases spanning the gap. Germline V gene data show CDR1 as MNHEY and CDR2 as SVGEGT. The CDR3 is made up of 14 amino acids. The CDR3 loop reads CASSLTRSVNEQFF. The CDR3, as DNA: TGTGCCAGCAGTTTAACTAGATCAGTAAATGAGCAGTTCTTC.

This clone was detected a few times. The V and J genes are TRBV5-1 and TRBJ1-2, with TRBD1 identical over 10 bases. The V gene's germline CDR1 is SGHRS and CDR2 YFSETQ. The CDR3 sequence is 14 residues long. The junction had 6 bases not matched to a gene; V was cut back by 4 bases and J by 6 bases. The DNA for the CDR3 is TGCGCCAGCAGCGCCGCCGGGACAGGGGATGGCTACACCTTC. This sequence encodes CASSAAGTGDGYTF. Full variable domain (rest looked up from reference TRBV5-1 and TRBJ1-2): KAGVTQTPRYLIKTRGQQVTLSCSPISGHRSVSWYQQTPGQGLQFLFEYFSETQRNKGNFPGRFSGRQFSNSRSEMNVSTLELGDSALYLCASSAAGTGDGYTFGSGTRLTVV.

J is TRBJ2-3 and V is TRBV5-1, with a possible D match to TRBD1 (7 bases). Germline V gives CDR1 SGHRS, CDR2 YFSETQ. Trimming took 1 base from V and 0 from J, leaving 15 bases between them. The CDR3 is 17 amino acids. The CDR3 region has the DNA TGCGCCAGCAGCTTGAAGATTCAGGGGGGCAGCACAGATACGCAGTATTTT. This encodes CASSLKIQGGSTDTQYF.

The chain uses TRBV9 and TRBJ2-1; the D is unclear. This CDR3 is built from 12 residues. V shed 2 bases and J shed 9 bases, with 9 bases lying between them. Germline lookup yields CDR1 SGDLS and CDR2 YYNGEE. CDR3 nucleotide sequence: TGTGCCAGCAGCGTCCTCACTACTGAGCAGTTCTTC. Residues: CASSVLTTEQFF.

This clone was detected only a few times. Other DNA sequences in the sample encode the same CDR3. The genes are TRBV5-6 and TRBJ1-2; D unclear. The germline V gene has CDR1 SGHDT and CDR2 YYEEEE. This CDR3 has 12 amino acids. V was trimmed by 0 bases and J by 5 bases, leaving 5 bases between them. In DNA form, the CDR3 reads TGTGCCAGCAGCTTGGGCGGTTATGGCTACACCTTC. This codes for CASSLGGYGYTF.

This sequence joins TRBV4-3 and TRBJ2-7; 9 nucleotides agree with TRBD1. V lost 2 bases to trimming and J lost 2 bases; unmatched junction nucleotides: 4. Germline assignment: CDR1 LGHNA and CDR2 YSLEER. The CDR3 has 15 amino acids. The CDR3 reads CASSQYRTGAYEQYF. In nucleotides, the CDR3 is TGCGCCAGCAGCCAATACCGGACAGGGGCCTACGAGCAGTACTTC.

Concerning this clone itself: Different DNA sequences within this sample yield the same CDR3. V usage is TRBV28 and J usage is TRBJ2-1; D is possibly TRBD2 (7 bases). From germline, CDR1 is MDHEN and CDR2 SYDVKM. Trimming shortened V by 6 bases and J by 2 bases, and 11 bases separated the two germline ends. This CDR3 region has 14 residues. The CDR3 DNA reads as TGTGCCAGCAGCTCGGGGGGCGCCTACAATGAGCAGTTCTTC. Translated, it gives CASSSGGAYNEQFF.

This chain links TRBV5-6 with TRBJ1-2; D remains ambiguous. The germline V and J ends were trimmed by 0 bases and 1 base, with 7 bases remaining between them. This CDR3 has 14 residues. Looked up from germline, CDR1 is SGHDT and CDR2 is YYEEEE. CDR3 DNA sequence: TGTGCCAGCAGCTTGGTGGAGCTTAACTATGGCTACACCTTC. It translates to CASSLVELNYGYTF. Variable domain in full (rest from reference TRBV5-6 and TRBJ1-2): DAGVTQSPTHLIKTRGQQVTLRCSPKSGHDTVSWYQQALGQGPQFIFQYYEEEERQRGNFPDRFSGHQFPNYSSELNVNALLLGDSALYLCASSLVELNYGYTFGSGTRLTVV.

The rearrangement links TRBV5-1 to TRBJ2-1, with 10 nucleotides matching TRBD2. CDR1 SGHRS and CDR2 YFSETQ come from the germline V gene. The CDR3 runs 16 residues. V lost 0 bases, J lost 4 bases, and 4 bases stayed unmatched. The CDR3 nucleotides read TGCGCCAGCAGCTTGGCCGGACTAGCGGCTTACAATGAGCAGTTCTTC. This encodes CASSLAGLAAYNEQFF.

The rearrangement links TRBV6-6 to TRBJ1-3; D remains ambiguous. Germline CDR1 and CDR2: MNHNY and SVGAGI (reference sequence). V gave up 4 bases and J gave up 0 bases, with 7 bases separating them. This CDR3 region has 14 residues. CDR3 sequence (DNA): TGTGCCAGCAGTTCCGTTTCCTCTGGAAACACCATATATTTT. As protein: CASSSVSSGNTIYF.

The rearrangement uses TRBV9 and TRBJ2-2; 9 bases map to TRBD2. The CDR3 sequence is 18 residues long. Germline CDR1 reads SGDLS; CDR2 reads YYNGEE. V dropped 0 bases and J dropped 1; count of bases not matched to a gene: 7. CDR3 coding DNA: TGTGCCAGCAGCGTAGTACGCGGGGGGGTAGAGAACACCGGGGAGCTGTTTTTT. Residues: CASSVVRGGVENTGELFF.

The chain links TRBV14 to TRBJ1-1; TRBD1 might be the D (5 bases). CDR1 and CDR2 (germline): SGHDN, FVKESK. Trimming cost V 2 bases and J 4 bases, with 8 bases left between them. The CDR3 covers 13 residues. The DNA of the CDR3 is TGTGCCAGCAGCCAACGGGGGGGCACTGAAGCTTTCTTT. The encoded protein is CASSQRGGTEAFF.

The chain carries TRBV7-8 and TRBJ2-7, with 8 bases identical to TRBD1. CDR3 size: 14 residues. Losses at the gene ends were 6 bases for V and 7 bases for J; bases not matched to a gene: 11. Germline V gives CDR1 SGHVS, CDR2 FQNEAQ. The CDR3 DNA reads TGTGCCAGCAGTTCGACAGGGGAGACGAGGGAGCAGTACTTC. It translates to CASSSTGETREQYF.

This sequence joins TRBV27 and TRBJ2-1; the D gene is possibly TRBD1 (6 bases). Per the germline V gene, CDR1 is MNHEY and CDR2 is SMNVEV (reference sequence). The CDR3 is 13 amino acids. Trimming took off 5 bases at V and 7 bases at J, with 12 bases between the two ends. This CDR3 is CASSVRGENEQFF. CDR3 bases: TGTGCCAGCAGTGTCAGGGGCGAAAATGAGCAGTTCTTC.